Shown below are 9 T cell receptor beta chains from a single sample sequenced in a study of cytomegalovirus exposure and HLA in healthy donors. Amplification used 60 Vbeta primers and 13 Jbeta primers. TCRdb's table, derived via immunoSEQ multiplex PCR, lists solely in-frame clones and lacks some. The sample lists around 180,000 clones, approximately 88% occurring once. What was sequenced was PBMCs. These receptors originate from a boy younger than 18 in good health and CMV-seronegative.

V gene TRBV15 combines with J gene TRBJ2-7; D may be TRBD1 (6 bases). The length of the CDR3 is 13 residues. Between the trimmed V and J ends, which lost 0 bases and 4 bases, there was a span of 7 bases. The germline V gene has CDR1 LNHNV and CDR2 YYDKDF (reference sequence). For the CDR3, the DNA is TGTGCCACCAGCAGAGAACAGGGTTACGAGCAGTACTTC. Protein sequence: CATSREQGYEQYF.

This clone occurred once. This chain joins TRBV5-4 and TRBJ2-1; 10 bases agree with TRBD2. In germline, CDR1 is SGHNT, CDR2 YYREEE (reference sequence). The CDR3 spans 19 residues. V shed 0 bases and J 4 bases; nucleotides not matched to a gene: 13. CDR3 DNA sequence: TGTGCCAGCAGCTTGGCCGTGACTAGCGGGCGTCTTAGATACAATGAGCAGTTCTTC. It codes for CASSLAVTSGRLRYNEQFF. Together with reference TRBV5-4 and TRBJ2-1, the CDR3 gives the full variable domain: ETGVTQSPTHLIKTRGQQVTLRCSSQSGHNTVSWYQQALGQGPQFIFQYYREEENGRGNFPPRFSGLQFPNYSSELNVNALELDDSALYLCASSLAVTSGRLRYNEQFFGPGTRLTVL.

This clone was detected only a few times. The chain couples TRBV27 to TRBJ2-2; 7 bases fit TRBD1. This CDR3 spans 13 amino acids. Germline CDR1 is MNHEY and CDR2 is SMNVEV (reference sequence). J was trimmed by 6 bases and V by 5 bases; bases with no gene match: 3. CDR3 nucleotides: TGTGCCAGCAGTACAGGGGACGCCGGGGAGCTGTTTTTT. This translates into CASSTGDAGELFF.

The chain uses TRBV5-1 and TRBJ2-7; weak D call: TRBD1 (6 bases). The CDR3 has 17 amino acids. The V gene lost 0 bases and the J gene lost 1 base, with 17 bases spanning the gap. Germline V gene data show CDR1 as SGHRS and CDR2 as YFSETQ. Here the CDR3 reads CASSLEQQGAVSYEQYF. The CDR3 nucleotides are TGCGCCAGCAGCTTGGAGCAACAGGGTGCAGTATCCTACGAGCAGTACTTC.

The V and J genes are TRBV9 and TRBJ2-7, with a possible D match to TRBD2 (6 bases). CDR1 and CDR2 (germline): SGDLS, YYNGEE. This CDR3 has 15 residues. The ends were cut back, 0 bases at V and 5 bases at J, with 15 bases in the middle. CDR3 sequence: CASSVVSGPPNEQYF. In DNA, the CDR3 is TGTGCCAGCAGCGTAGTTAGCGGTCCCCCCAACGAGCAGTACTTC.

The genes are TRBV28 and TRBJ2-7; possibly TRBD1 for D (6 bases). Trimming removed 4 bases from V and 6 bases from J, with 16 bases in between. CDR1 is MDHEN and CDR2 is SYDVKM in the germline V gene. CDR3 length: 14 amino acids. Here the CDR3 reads CASSWVGRGGEQYF. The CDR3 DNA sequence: TGTGCCAGCAGTTGGGTTGGAAGAGGGGGCGAGCAGTACTTC.

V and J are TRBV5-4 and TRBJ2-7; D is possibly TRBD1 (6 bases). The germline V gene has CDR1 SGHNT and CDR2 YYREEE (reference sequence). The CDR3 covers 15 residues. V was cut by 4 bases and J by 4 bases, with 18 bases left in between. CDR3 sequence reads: CASSQTGTNGYEQYF. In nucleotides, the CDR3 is TGTGCCAGCAGCCAGACCGGGACAAACGGTTACGAGCAGTACTTC.

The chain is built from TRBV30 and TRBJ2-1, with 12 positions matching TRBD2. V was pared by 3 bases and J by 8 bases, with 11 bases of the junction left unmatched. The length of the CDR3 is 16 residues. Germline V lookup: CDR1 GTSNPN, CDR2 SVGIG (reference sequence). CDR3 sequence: CAWRDTLAGGPYEQFF. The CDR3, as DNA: TGTGCCTGGAGAGACACCCTAGCGGGAGGGCCATATGAGCAGTTCTTC.

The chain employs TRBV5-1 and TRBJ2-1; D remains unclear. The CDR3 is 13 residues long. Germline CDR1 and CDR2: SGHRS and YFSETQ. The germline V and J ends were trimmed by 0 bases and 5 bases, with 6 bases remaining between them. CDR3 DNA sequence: TGCGCCAGCAGCTTGGCCAGTGACAATGAGCAGTTCTTC. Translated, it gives CASSLASDNEQFF.